This T cell receptor (beta chain) stems from a study of blood T cell repertoires in COVID-19. At the level of the study: Sites across the United States, Italy and Spain contributed samples from acute and convalescent COVID-19. T cells, B-cell-depleted T cells, or PBMCs supplied cDNA or gDNA.

The germline gives CDR1 SGHAT, CDR2 FQNNGV. V shed 4 bases and J shed 1 base, with 20 bases lying between them. This CDR3 comprises 18 residues. Study processing details: Scientists estimated how many nucleated cells there were by amplifying reference gene primers. Sequencing was performed with immunoSEQ multiplex PCR; in TCRdb, only in-frame clones are kept and a portion is missing. V, J and clone size derive from that table, while D and trimming were established from the DNA sequence. The sample has 110,000 to 150,000 clones, 80% to 90% seen once. The sequencing sample was made of peripheral blood. The TCR sequence derives from a woman aged 50 to 60 with acute or convalescent COVID-19. The chain combines TRBV11-2 with TRBJ1-3, with a weak D call TRBD1 (5 bases). CDR3 amino acids: CASSSYLGGVGSGNTIYF. In DNA, the CDR3 is TGTGCCAGCAGCTCGTATCTTGGGGGGGTAGGGTCTGGAAACACCATATATTTT.